A single count supports the clone carrying this T cell receptor (beta chain). No antigen is known for it. The record originates from a study of graft-versus-host responses after intestinal transplantation. In the study overall: Recipients received multivisceral, liver-intestinal, or isolated intestinal transplants. After anti-thymocyte globulin induction, recipients took tacrolimus and steroids for 2 to 3 years. General study results and limits: Recipient marrow showed GvH clones, some seen first in ileum or blood.

Trimming pared 8 bases from V and 2 bases from J, leaving 10 bases between. Germline loops: CDR1 MNHEY, CDR2 SMNVEV (reference sequence). CDR3 length: 13 residues. Sequencing was performed with immunoSEQ multiplex PCR; in TCRdb, only in-frame clones are kept and a portion is missing. Among about 39,000 clones listed, about nine tenths were seen once. Sequencing used PBMCs, obtained around 280 days after transplant. The source of this sequence is a human patient who received an intestinal transplant, so some T cells may come from the graft donor. The chain couples TRBV27 to TRBJ2-1; possibly TRBD2 for D (6 bases). Here the CDR3 reads CASRERPYNEQFF. CDR3 DNA: TGTGCCAGCCGGGAGAGGCCCTACAATGAGCAGTTCTTC.